A selection of T cell receptor beta chains follows, all from one sample in a study of OX40 agonist ivuxolimab in advanced cancers. The method was immunoSEQ multiplex PCR; TCRdb's version includes in-frame clones alone and lacks a portion of them. This sample has over 65,000 clones; just under 95% occur once, and the top ten carry roughly 9.6%. The input for sequencing was CD4+ or CD8+ T cells sorted from blood, taken in a trial of the OX40 agonist ivuxolimab. The receptors originated from an adult with an advanced solid tumor such as melanoma, head and neck, liver or kidney cancer. The CDR3 runs from the conserved cysteine through the conserved F or W. The order of the fields is D gene, clone size, V gene, J gene, CDR3 DNA, CDR3 protein. A D gene is named only where the DNA matches it firmly. Size is stated for part of the rows, as once, few or many counts, or as a class when the clone is expanded.

D gene: TRBD1
clone size: .
V gene: TRBV9
J gene: TRBJ2-3
CDR3 DNA: TGTGCCAGCAGCGAAGTAGACAGGGTGGTCACAGATACGCAGTATTTT
CDR3 protein: CASSEVDRVVTDTQYF

D gene: .
clone size: .
V gene: TRBV4-3
J gene: TRBJ2-2
CDR3 DNA: TGCGCCAGCAGCCAAGATCCACCTGGTACCGGGGAGCTGTTTTTT
CDR3 protein: CASSQDPPGTGELFF

D gene: TRBD1
clone size: .
V gene: TRBV7-9
J gene: TRBJ1-2
CDR3 DNA: TGTGCCAGCAGCATAGGGACAGCTATGGTCTATGGCTACACCTTC
CDR3 protein: CASSIGTAMVYGYTF

D gene: TRBD1
clone size: .
V gene: TRBV5-5
J gene: TRBJ2-1
CDR3 DNA: TGTGCCAGCAGCTCACTGGGGACAGGGGACCCCAATGAGCAGTTCTTC
CDR3 protein: CASSSLGTGDPNEQFF

D gene: .
clone size: medium-sized
V gene: TRBV27
J gene: TRBJ2-7
CDR3 DNA: TGTGCCAGCAGAGAGGGTTCGAACTACGAGCAGTACTTC
CDR3 protein: CASREGSNYEQYF

D gene: .
clone size: few
V gene: TRBV27
J gene: TRBJ2-2
CDR3 DNA: TGTGCCAGCAGTCCCCAACCGGGACCGGGCACCGGGGAGCTGTTTTTT
CDR3 protein: CASSPQPGPGTGELFF

D gene: .
clone size: .
V gene: TRBV19
J gene: TRBJ2-7
CDR3 DNA: TGTGCCAGTAGTATTACGACAGTCTACGAGCAGTACTTC
CDR3 protein: CASSITTVYEQYF

D gene: .
clone size: .
V gene: TRBV29-1
J gene: TRBJ2-1
CDR3 DNA: TGCAGCGCGGGGGGCTATTCGGGCGAGCAGTTCTTC
CDR3 protein: CSAGGYSGEQFF

D gene: TRBD1
clone size: .
V gene: TRBV5-4
J gene: TRBJ1-2
CDR3 DNA: TGTGCCAGCAGCTACGGGACAGGGGGTTACTATGGCTACACCTTC
CDR3 protein: CASSYGTGGYYGYTF

D gene: TRBD1
clone size: .
V gene: TRBV5-1
J gene: TRBJ2-1
CDR3 DNA: TGCGCCAGCAGGGGGACAGGGGGCCAGAATGAGCAGTTCTTC
CDR3 protein: CASRGTGGQNEQFF

D gene: .
clone size: .
V gene: TRBV12-5
J gene: TRBJ1-4
CDR3 DNA: TGTGCTAGTGGTTTGGGGGCAGGGGAAAAACTGTTTTTT
CDR3 protein: CASGLGAGEKLFF

D gene: .
clone size: .
V gene: TRBV5-4
J gene: TRBJ2-3
CDR3 DNA: TGTGCCAGCAGCCCCCTCGTGGGGTCAGATACGCAGTATTTT
CDR3 protein: CASSPLVGSDTQYF

D gene: .
clone size: once
V gene: TRBV9
J gene: TRBJ1-2
CDR3 DNA: TGTGCCAGCAGCCCCGGACAGACCTATGGCTACACCTTC
CDR3 protein: CASSPGQTYGYTF

D gene: TRBD1
clone size: .
V gene: TRBV4-1
J gene: TRBJ1-1
CDR3 DNA: TGCGCCAGCAGCCTTACGGGACAGCTGACTGAAGCTTTCTTT
CDR3 protein: CASSLTGQLTEAFF

D gene: .
clone size: .
V gene: TRBV4-1
J gene: TRBJ1-1
CDR3 DNA: TGCGCCAGCAGCCAAGAGGCACGGGGGGGGACTGAAGCTTTCTTT
CDR3 protein: CASSQEARGGTEAFF

D gene: TRBD1
clone size: .
V gene: TRBV12-5
J gene: TRBJ1-2
CDR3 DNA: TGTGCTAGTGGTTCCCCGACAGGGAGGAACTATGGCTACACCTTC
CDR3 protein: CASGSPTGRNYGYTF

D gene: TRBD1
clone size: .
V gene: TRBV13
J gene: TRBJ2-7
CDR3 DNA: TGTGCCAGCAGCTTAGGAGGGGACAGGGTACACGAGCAGTACTTC
CDR3 protein: CASSLGGDRVHEQYF

D gene: TRBD1
clone size: .
V gene: TRBV10-2
J gene: TRBJ1-4
CDR3 DNA: TGCGCCAGCAGGAAGGTCGAGGACAGGATTTTT
CDR3 protein: CASRKVEDRIF

D gene: .
clone size: .
V gene: TRBV27
J gene: TRBJ2-7
CDR3 DNA: TGTGCCAGCAGTCCGAGTGGAGGGGTGCAGGCCTACGAGCAGTACTTC
CDR3 protein: CASSPSGGVQAYEQYF

D gene: TRBD1
clone size: .
V gene: TRBV5-1
J gene: TRBJ2-3
CDR3 DNA: TGCGCCAGCAGCTTGGTGACAGGGGGCTCAGATACGCAGTATTTT
CDR3 protein: CASSLVTGGSDTQYF

D gene: .
clone size: .
V gene: TRBV9
J gene: TRBJ1-1
CDR3 DNA: TGTGCCAGCAGCCCCTTAGGTACAGCCTGGACTGAAGCTTTCTTT
CDR3 protein: CASSPLGTAWTEAFF

D gene: TRBD1
clone size: .
V gene: TRBV13
J gene: TRBJ2-1
CDR3 DNA: TGTGCCAGCAGCTTAGGTCGGACAGGGGCTAATGAGCAGTTCTTC
CDR3 protein: CASSLGRTGANEQFF

D gene: .
clone size: .
V gene: TRBV27
J gene: TRBJ1-4
CDR3 DNA: TGTGCCAGCAGATCGATTGGAGGGGAAAAACTGTTTTTT
CDR3 protein: CASRSIGGEKLFF

D gene: .
clone size: .
V gene: TRBV7-9
J gene: TRBJ2-7
CDR3 DNA: TGTGCCAGCCGTTTGGGACACACATACGAGCAGTACTTC
CDR3 protein: CASRLGHTYEQYF

D gene: TRBD1
clone size: .
V gene: TRBV29-1
J gene: TRBJ2-7
CDR3 DNA: TGCAGCGGACGACAGGGTACGTACGAGCAGTACTTC
CDR3 protein: CSGRQGTYEQYF

D gene: .
clone size: .
V gene: TRBV30
J gene: TRBJ1-2
CDR3 DNA: TGTGCCTGGGACGGGCTCAAGGACTATGGCTACACCTTC
CDR3 protein: CAWDGLKDYGYTF

D gene: .
clone size: .
V gene: TRBV9
J gene: TRBJ1-3
CDR3 DNA: TGTGCCAGCAGCCCCATTGGAATCTCTGGAAACACCATATATTTT
CDR3 protein: CASSPIGISGNTIYF

D gene: .
clone size: .
V gene: TRBV5-1
J gene: TRBJ2-1
CDR3 DNA: TGCGCCAGCAGTCGAGGGGGAGGCTCCTACAATGAGCAGTTCTTC
CDR3 protein: CASSRGGGSYNEQFF